This TCR beta chain was retrieved from a study of cytomegalovirus exposure and HLA in healthy donors. General study findings and limits: It was likely that a cluster of highly shared sequence variants was a sequencing artifact.

This PCR relied on a set of 60 Vbeta primers and 13 Jbeta primers. Libraries were prepared by immunoSEQ multiplex PCR; TCRdb keeps only in-frame clonotypes and omits some of them. The sample has tens of thousands of clones, around 70% seen once. This CDR3 has 15 residues. Trimming at V came to 3 bases and at J to 5 bases, leaving 7 bases not matched to a gene. CDR1 is MNHEY, CDR2 SMNVEV, per germline (reference sequence). This clone has just a few counts. The antigen remains undetermined. The sequenced sample consisted of PBMCs. This chain uses TRBV27 with TRBJ2-7; TRBD1 aligns across 10 bases. This TCR was recovered from a woman between 40 and 55 years old in good health and CMV-seropositive. Here the CDR3 reads CASSFFGTGAHEQYF. CDR3 bases: TGTGCCAGCAGTTTTTTTGGGACAGGGGCCCACGAGCAGTACTTC.